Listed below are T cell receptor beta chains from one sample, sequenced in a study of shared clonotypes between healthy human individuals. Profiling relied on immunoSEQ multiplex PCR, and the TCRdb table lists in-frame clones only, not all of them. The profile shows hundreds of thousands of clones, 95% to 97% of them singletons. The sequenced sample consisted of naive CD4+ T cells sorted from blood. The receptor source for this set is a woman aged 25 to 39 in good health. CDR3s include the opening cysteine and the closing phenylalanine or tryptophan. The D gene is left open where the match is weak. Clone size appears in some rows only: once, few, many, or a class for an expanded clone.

DNA: TGTGCCACCAGCAGAGGGGTTGGGATGGGGGACGAGCAGTACTTC
CDR3: CATSRGVGMGDEQYF
V: TRBV15
size: NA
D: NA
J: TRBJ2-7

DNA: TGTGCCATCAGACTAGCGGGAGTAAGCACCGGGGAGCTGTTTTTT
CDR3: CAIRLAGVSTGELFF
V: TRBV10-3
size: NA
D: TRBD2
J: TRBJ2-2

DNA: TGTGCCAGCAGTGAAAATGCCGGGCCCCAGCATTTT
CDR3: CASSENAGPQHF
V: TRBV2
size: NA
D: NA
J: TRBJ1-5

DNA: TGTGCCGCGAGAGGGGGCCACACTGAAGCTTTCTTT
CDR3: CAARGGHTEAFF
V: TRBV6-6
size: NA
D: TRBD1
J: TRBJ1-1

DNA: TGCGCCAGCAGCCGGGGACAGGGGACCTCTGGAAACACCATATATTTT
CDR3: CASSRGQGTSGNTIYF
V: TRBV5-1
size: NA
D: TRBD1
J: TRBJ1-3

DNA: TGTGCCAGCAGCCCCTCCGTACAAACTGAAGCTTTCTTT
CDR3: CASSPSVQTEAFF
V: TRBV7-8
size: few
D: NA
J: TRBJ1-1

DNA: TGTGCCAGCAGTCCTGGGACTAGCGGGGGCCCGTACCAAGAGACCCAGTACTTC
CDR3: CASSPGTSGGPYQETQYF
V: TRBV5-4
size: NA
D: TRBD2
J: TRBJ2-5

DNA: TGTGCCAGCAGTCCGGCTACTCGGCAGTTGAACAATGAGCAGTTCTTC
CDR3: CASSPATRQLNNEQFF
V: TRBV27
size: NA
D: NA
J: TRBJ2-1

DNA: TGCGCCAGCAGCCAAGTGGGGGGTGGCAATCAGCCCCAGCATTTT
CDR3: CASSQVGGGNQPQHF
V: TRBV4-1
size: NA
D: NA
J: TRBJ1-5

DNA: TGTGCCAGCTCACCACCGGGAGCACCTGAGACCCAGTACTTC
CDR3: CASSPPGAPETQYF
V: TRBV18
size: NA
D: NA
J: TRBJ2-5

DNA: TGTGCCAGCGGAGCTCTAGACGAGCAGTACTTC
CDR3: CASGALDEQYF
V: TRBV28
size: NA
D: NA
J: TRBJ2-7

DNA: TGTGCCAGAAGCTCCAGGGGAACCGGGGAGCTGTTTTTT
CDR3: CARSSRGTGELFF
V: TRBV5-3
size: NA
D: NA
J: TRBJ2-2

DNA: TGTGCCAGCAGCCCTAGGGGCAGCCCGATCTCTGGAAACACCATATATTTT
CDR3: CASSPRGSPISGNTIYF
V: TRBV9
size: NA
D: NA
J: TRBJ1-3

DNA: TGTGCCAGCAGTGAACCATATCAGGTCAGAAACACTGAAGCTTTCTTT
CDR3: CASSEPYQVRNTEAFF
V: TRBV6-1
size: NA
D: NA
J: TRBJ1-1

DNA: TGTGCCAGTAAACAGAACTATGGCTACACCTTC
CDR3: CASKQNYGYTF
V: TRBV19
size: NA
D: NA
J: TRBJ1-2

DNA: TGTGCCATCAGTGCCTCACACCGCAGTGAAAAACTGTTTTTT
CDR3: CAISASHRSEKLFF
V: TRBV10-3
size: NA
D: NA
J: TRBJ1-4

DNA: TGTGCCAGCAGCGCCCGGACAGGGAACGGGAGCAATCAGCCCCAGCATTTT
CDR3: CASSARTGNGSNQPQHF
V: TRBV21-1
size: NA
D: NA
J: TRBJ1-5

DNA: TGTGCCAGCAGTGAAGCCTACGAGCAGTACTTC
CDR3: CASSEAYEQYF
V: TRBV2
size: NA
D: NA
J: TRBJ2-7

DNA: TGTGCCAGCAGCTTAGTGTTCCGGACAGGGTCTGGAAACACCATATATTTT
CDR3: CASSLVFRTGSGNTIYF
V: TRBV7-2
size: NA
D: TRBD1
J: TRBJ1-3

DNA: TGTGCCAGCAGCTTAGCGGGGACACCAGAGACCCAGTACTTC
CDR3: CASSLAGTPETQYF
V: TRBV7-2
size: NA
D: NA
J: TRBJ2-5

DNA: TGCAGCGTTGAAACGCAATGGGGCTATGGCTACACCTTC
CDR3: CSVETQWGYGYTF
V: TRBV29-1
size: NA
D: NA
J: TRBJ1-2

DNA: TGTGCCAGCAGCTTACTGAGCTCCTACAATGAGCAGTTCTTC
CDR3: CASSLLSSYNEQFF
V: TRBV11-2
size: once
D: NA
J: TRBJ2-1

DNA: TGTGCCAGCAGTGAAGATAGTTACGGAGGCTACACCTTC
CDR3: CASSEDSYGGYTF
V: TRBV6-5
size: NA
D: NA
J: TRBJ1-2